This TCR beta chain was captured in a study of cytomegalovirus exposure and HLA in healthy donors (dated by TCRdb to about 2017). A note on the overall study: A later analysis indicated that the 130 or so validation repertoires were generated on the platform also employed for the 666 repertoires of the first cohort. The study aimed to test whether cataloging public T cell receptors could reveal signatures of past pathogen exposure. Along with the approximately 700-subject first cohort, a separate validation cohort of about 110 different subjects was used. To predict cytomegalovirus infection status, the study combined high-throughput TCR immunosequencing, statistical association of individual TCRs with disease status, and machine learning. The investigation overall reported the following: A few of the identified cytomegalovirus-associated TCR beta chains were confirmed in vitro to be specific for cytomegalovirus antigens. The classifier was reported to diagnose cytomegalovirus status with high specificity and sensitivity in both the original cohort and the validation cohort. Of the cluster scores, 85% to 95% were above 0 in a later analysis, which found that TCRs clustered in the first cohort also tended to co-occur in the roughly 130 validation repertoires. All 120 or so repertoires were used to score co-occurrence in the validation cohort in a later analysis, because that analysis had no HLA typing for the cohort. The study gave a list of more than 150 TCR beta chains associated with cytomegalovirus. Most TCR sequences were seen in very few donors, while some public TCRs were found in many individuals. It was suggested by the authors that the approach could potentially be generalized to other disease states and immunological phenotypes.

Donors formed part of the validation cohort, which comprised about 130 subjects and was distinct from the first cohort of several hundred subjects. Trimmed from V: 8 bases; trimmed from J: 4 bases; junction bases lacking a gene match: 4. Taken from cysteine to phenylalanine, the CDR3 has 14 residues. Only the CDR3 DNA stays, 42 bases, in frame from base 1. Sequences MNHEY (CDR1) and SVGAGI (CDR2) are obtained from the germline V gene. Library prep was done by the immunoSEQ multiplex PCR assay. The original pipeline was this. A statistical classification framework was developed to diagnose cytomegalovirus status using the catalog of TCR beta chain sequences. The table was pulled from immuneACCESS by TCRdb, which kept in-frame rearrangements only. Such tables lose some clones; where checked, under half of the loss comes from unresolved V genes, and the rest has no known cause. D and trimming were read from the DNA, whereas the V and J calls and clone size are those reported in that table. Present in this sample are about 130,000 clones, approximately 92% of which were seen just once. The ten largest account for 9% to 9.5% of the sample.

A remark on this clone: Its specific antigen is unknown. Within one base of it there is no much larger clone, and no base qualities were kept.

Material: PBMCs. The sequence was obtained from a woman under 30 in good health and CMV-seropositive. Rearrangement joined TRBV6-5 to TRBJ2-1; the junction holds 11 bases that match TRBD2. This receptor has the CDR3 CASSGLADYNEQFF. The nucleotide sequence reads as follows: TGTGCCAGCTCGGGACTAGCGGATTACAATGAGCAGTTCTTC.